The next 30 T cell receptor beta chains were all read from a single sample in a study of T cell repertoires in cytomegalovirus infection. Each CDR3 protein is one row after TCRdb ran MiXCR on the reads. This sample has approximately 300,000 distinct CDR3 sequences, with roughly 25% found just once. These receptors lack a known antigen. The source was cultured PBMCs, collected from culture after CMV antigen stimulation. These receptors all come from a human donor in good health (CMV status not recorded). Some clones in this sample may be carry-over from other donors' samples.

There are many counts of this clonotype. J is TRBJ1-5 and V is TRBV7-2, with D tentatively TRBD1 (6 bases). This CDR3 contains 15 residues. CDR1 is SGHTA, CDR2 FQGNSA, per germline. V was cut by 3 bases and J by 1 base, with 10 bases left in between. The CDR3 DNA sequence: TGTGCCAGCAGCTTTACAGGGTTAAGCAATCAGCCCCAGCATTTT. It is translated as CASSFTGLSNQPQHF.

This clonotype was seen more than once but under ten times. The CDR3 DNA follows: TGTGCCAGCAGTCCGACCACAGGGTCGGCTAACTATGGCTACACCTTC. Protein sequence: CASSPTTGSANYGYTF. The rearrangement uses TRBV7-6 and TRBJ1-2; the D gene is possibly TRBD1 (6 bases). The CDR3 consists of 16 residues. V dropped 6 bases and J dropped 0 bases, with 17 bases sitting between them. The germline gives CDR1 SGHVS, CDR2 FNYEAQ.

Concerning this clonotype: A read error may be the cause here, since a much bigger clone is one base away. CDR3 bases: TGTGCCAGCAGCTTACAGGGAAGAGGGCTTGAGCAGTACTTC. This codes for CASSLQGRGLEQYF. The chain has TRBV7-9 and TRBJ2-1, with D perhaps TRBD1 or TRBD2 (5 bases each). The J call may be wrong; the DNA end is better matched by TRBJ2-7. Germline V CDR1 and CDR2: SEHNR, FQNEAQ (reference sequence). The CDR3 contains 14 residues.

This sequence joins TRBV20-1 and TRBJ2-7; 8 bases agree with TRBD1. In germline, CDR1 is DFQATT, CDR2 SNEGSKA (reference sequence). The CDR3 extends over 14 amino acids. The trim removed 5 bases at V and 3 bases at J, leaving 9 bases unmatched. The CDR3 loop reads CSAASQGAGYEQYF. CDR3 in DNA: TGCAGTGCTGCCAGCCAGGGGGCGGGCTACGAGCAGTACTTC.

In this sample, this clonotype turned up many times. CDR3 amino acids: CASSTWTAGNTIYF. The CDR3 nucleotides read TGTGCCAGCAGCACCTGGACAGCAGGAAACACCATATATTTT. V gene TRBV7-2 combines with J gene TRBJ1-3, with TRBD1 as a possible D gene (6 bases). The V gene's germline CDR1 is SGHTA and CDR2 FQGNSA. Trimming removed 5 bases at V and 4 bases at J, with 12 bases between. CDR3 length equals 14 residues.

The CDR3 is CASSPRLATNEQFF. The CDR3 DNA reads TGTGCCAGCAGTCCAAGACTAGCGACTAATGAGCAGTTCTTC. This chain connects TRBV27 to TRBJ2-1, with TRBD2 matching 8 bases. The germline V gene has CDR1 MNHEY and CDR2 SMNVEV (reference sequence). This CDR3 has 14 amino acids. Germline trimming cut 5 bases from V and 7 bases from J; bases unmatched to any gene: 7.

There are many counts of this clonotype. The chain links TRBV12-3 or TRBV12-4 to TRBJ1-6; D perhaps matches TRBD1 (5 bases). The V end was cut by 7 bases, the J end by 7 bases, with 11 bases between. This CDR3 is built from 13 residues. Here the CDR3 reads CASKGDGNSPLHF. The CDR3 region has the DNA TGTGCCAGCAAAGGGGATGGGAATTCACCCCTCCACTTT.

This clonotype was seen repeatedly, ten times or more. The chain links TRBV7-9 to TRBJ2-5; 7 bases map to TRBD2. The CDR3 spans 15 residues. Germline V gene lookup returns CDR1 SEHNR and CDR2 FQNEAQ (reference sequence). V dropped 5 bases and J dropped 10; count of bases not matched to a gene: 16. This CDR3 is CASSTPSGGRGVQYF. The CDR3 DNA sequence: TGTGCCAGCAGCACGCCTAGTGGCGGGAGAGGGGTCCAGTACTTC.

This clonotype occurred a few times. The V and J genes are TRBV11-1 and TRBJ2-1; D possibly uses TRBD1 or TRBD2 (5 bases each). Between the trimmed V and J ends, which lost 3 bases and 6 bases, there was a span of 15 bases. Germline CDR1 is SGHAT and CDR2 is FQDESV (reference sequence). CDR3 length: 15 amino acids. Here the CDR3 reads CASSFNLGRGNEQFF. The CDR3 DNA sequence: TGTGCCAGCAGCTTCAACCTGGGACGCGGCAATGAGCAGTTCTTC.

Turning to this clonotype: The junction shows a germline mismatch at one end, possibly a read error. The CDR3 protein is CASSLTYKSGANVQTF. DNA of the CDR3: TGTGCCAGCAGCTTAACATATAAGTCTGGGGCCAACGTCCAGACTTTC. This chain connects TRBV7-3 to TRBJ2-6; a weak D match, TRBD1 (5 bases). CDR3 length: 16 amino acids. Germline-derived CDR1 and CDR2 are SGHTA and FQGTGA.

The gene calls are TRBV2 and TRBJ2-1; D is possibly TRBD2 (5 bases). The ends were cut back, 7 bases at V and 8 bases at J, with 27 bases in the middle. Germline CDR1 and CDR2: SNHLY and FYNNEI. The CDR3 is made up of 17 amino acids. The DNA of the CDR3 is TGTGCCAGCATCCCCCGTCGGAGTGAGAGGGCGGTCGATGAGCAGTTCTTC. Residues: CASIPRRSERAVDEQFF.

The CDR3 protein is CSVSQAWNTEAFF. The CDR3 DNA is TGCAGCGTTTCCCAGGCCTGGAACACTGAAGCTTTCTTT. The V call is TRBV29-1, the J call TRBJ1-1; D uncertain. Trimming pared 5 bases from V and 1 base from J, leaving 11 bases between. The CDR3 runs 13 residues. Germline CDR1 reads SQVTM; CDR2 reads ANQGSEA.

The chain uses TRBV15 and TRBJ2-3, with D possibly being TRBD2 (6 bases). The CDR3 totals 15 residues. The V and J ends lost 1 base and 6 bases respectively, with 14 bases between them. Germline CDR1 reads LNHNV; CDR2 reads YYDKDF (reference sequence). The CDR3 DNA follows: TGTGCCACCAGCAGAGGCCAGCGGGTCATGGATACGCAGTATTTT. It codes for CATSRGQRVMDTQYF.

This chain uses TRBV2 with TRBJ2-2; 7 bases align to TRBD2. The CDR3 consists of 14 residues. Trimming cost V 8 bases and J 4 bases; bases outside gene matches: 7. CDR1 SNHLY and CDR2 FYNNEI come from the germline V gene. The CDR3: CASLVGGSTGELFF. CDR3 nucleotides: TGTGCCAGCCTTGTGGGGGGGAGCACCGGGGAGCTGTTTTTT.

This clonotype was seen a handful of times. This chain links TRBV20-1 with TRBJ2-1; 12 bases fit TRBD2. J gave up 1 base and V 5 bases, and 9 bases lay outside the gene matches. The CDR3 totals 17 residues. Germline CDR1 is DFQATT and CDR2 is SNEGSKA (reference sequence). The CDR3 region has the DNA TGCAGTGCTCAAGACGCGACTAGCGGGAGTTCCTACAATGAGCAGTTCTTC. This encodes CSAQDATSGSSYNEQFF.

This clonotype was seen more than once but under ten times. The rearrangement joins TRBV12-3 or TRBV12-4 to TRBJ2-1; 16 bases line up with TRBD2. The CDR3 extends over 18 amino acids. Trimming removed 8 bases from V and 0 bases from J; junction bases left unmatched: 7. The CDR3 nucleotides are TGTGCCAGCGGGACTAGCGGGAGGGCGATGGGCTCCTACAATGAGCAGTTCTTC. Amino acids: CASGTSGRAMGSYNEQFF.

The chain has TRBV19 and TRBJ1-6; possible D gene TRBD1, 5 bases. Germline assignment: CDR1 LNHDA and CDR2 SQIVND (reference sequence). The CDR3 loop spans 16 amino acids. The V and J ends lost 7 bases and 5 bases respectively, with 18 bases between them. CDR3 in amino acids: CASTRDRWRDNSPLHF. DNA for the CDR3: TGTGCCAGTACCCGGGACCGATGGAGGGATAATTCACCCCTCCACTTT.

V and J are TRBV12-3 or TRBV12-4 and TRBJ2-7; the match to TRBD1 covers 9 bases. V shed 4 bases, J shed 6 bases, and the junction held 10 bases outside the gene matches. This CDR3 contains 15 residues. This chain's CDR3 is CASSSGPGQGREQYF. CDR3 in DNA: TGTGCCAGCAGTTCTGGACCCGGACAGGGGCGCGAGCAGTACTTC.

The chain links TRBV19 to TRBJ2-7, with 7 bases that match TRBD1. Trimming took 6 bases from V and 1 from J; bases not matched to a gene: 6. This CDR3 region has 14 residues. Germline V gene sequence: CDR1 LNHDA, CDR2 SQIVND (reference sequence). The CDR3 here is CASRPTGNSYEQYF. Written as DNA, the CDR3 is TGTGCCAGTAGGCCGACAGGGAATTCCTACGAGCAGTACTTC.

This clonotype was counted ten times or more. In DNA form, the CDR3 reads TGTGCCAGCAGCCCCAGGCGGCTGTCCGTCAACTCTGGAAACACCATATATTTT. It is translated as CASSPRRLSVNSGNTIYF. This chain connects TRBV7-8 to TRBJ1-3; D remains unclear. The CDR3 is made up of 18 amino acids. From germline, CDR1 is SGHVS and CDR2 FQNEAQ. Trimming removed 5 bases at V and 0 bases at J, with 20 bases between.

The chain joins TRBV29-1 to TRBJ1-2; D not certain. The germline V and J ends were trimmed by 0 bases and 3 bases, with 5 bases remaining between them. Germline V gene data show CDR1 as SQVTM and CDR2 as ANQGSEA. CDR3 length: 12 amino acids. This CDR3 reads CSVEDRHYGYTF. The DNA of the CDR3 is TGCAGCGTTGAAGATCGGCACTATGGCTACACCTTC.

This clonotype has a count of ten or more. This chain joins TRBV7-2 and TRBJ1-3, with D hard to call. Trimming stripped 1 base from V and 0 bases from J, with 16 bases between. This CDR3 has 18 residues. In germline, CDR1 is SGHTA, CDR2 FQGNSA. The CDR3 DNA sequence: TGTGCCAGCAGCTTAGTTCCCCCGGGGTTCAGCTCTGGAAACACCATATATTTT. This gives the protein CASSLVPPGFSSGNTIYF.

In DNA form, the CDR3 reads TGTGCCAGCAGTCCCCCAAGGGGGCAGCCCCAGCATTTT. Translated: CASSPPRGQPQHF. J is TRBJ1-5 and V is TRBV27; maybe TRBD1 (6 bases). Germline CDR1 MNHEY, CDR2 SMNVEV (reference sequence). The CDR3 sequence is 13 residues long. Trimming left V 5 bases short and J 7 bases short, with 12 bases between.

V and J are TRBV7-2 and TRBJ2-1; D gene unclear. Germline V CDR1 and CDR2: SGHTA, FQGNSA. V lost 0 bases, J lost 2 bases, and 8 bases lay in between. The CDR3 runs to 15 residues. The CDR3 reads CASSLAGKPYNEQFF. The CDR3 region has the DNA TGTGCCAGCAGCTTAGCGGGTAAGCCCTACAATGAGCAGTTCTTC. The full variable domain, with the rest looked up from reference TRBV7-2 and TRBJ2-1, is GAGVSQSPSNKVTEKGKDVELRCDPISGHTALYWYRQSLGQGLEFLIYFQGNSAPDKSGLPSDRFSAERTGGSVSTLTIQRTQQEDSAVYLCASSLAGKPYNEQFFGPGTRLTVL.

This clonotype was counted many times. The J gene is TRBJ2-1, the V gene TRBV12-3 or TRBV12-4, with D perhaps matching TRBD2 (6 bases). V lost 5 bases and J lost 6, with 17 bases in between. The CDR3 has 15 amino acids. CDR3 in DNA: TGTGCCAGCAGTCCTTCCGGGACTTTCCTCAATGAGCAGTTCTTC. Translation gives CASSPSGTFLNEQFF.

This clonotype was seen only a few times. J is TRBJ2-3 and V is TRBV5-4; D not certain. Trimming cost V 0 bases and J 4 bases, with 9 bases left between them. This CDR3 spans 14 amino acids. Germline V lookup: CDR1 SGHNT, CDR2 YYREEE (reference sequence). Here the CDR3 reads CASSLGQAADTQYF. The CDR3 DNA reads as TGTGCCAGCAGCTTGGGGCAGGCAGCAGATACGCAGTATTTT.

There are a few counts of this clonotype. The J gene is TRBJ2-1, the V gene TRBV6-5; possible D gene TRBD1, 6 bases. This CDR3 contains 14 residues. Trimming cost V 4 bases and J 8 bases, with 15 bases left between them. In germline, CDR1 is MNHEY, CDR2 SVGAGI. DNA for the CDR3: TGTGCCAGCAGTTCAGGGGCCCGCAGTTATGAGCAGTTCTTC. Translation: CASSSGARSYEQFF.

In this sample, this clonotype turned up a few times. The chain joins TRBV2 to TRBJ1-5, with D perhaps matching TRBD1 (6 bases). V dropped 5 bases and J dropped 7 bases, with 15 bases sitting between them. This CDR3 has 14 amino acids. The germline V gene encodes CDR1 SNHLY and CDR2 FYNNEI. Here the CDR3 reads CASSKEGGGQPQHF. The CDR3 coding sequence is TGTGCCAGCAGTAAAGAAGGGGGTGGACAGCCCCAGCATTTT. The variable domain in full, completed from reference TRBV2 and TRBJ1-5, reads EPEVTQTPSHQVTQMGQEVILRCVPISNHLYFYWYRQILGQKVEFLVSFYNNEISEKSEIFDDQFSVERPDGSNFTLKIRSTKLEDSAMYFCASSKEGGGQPQHFGDGTRLSIL.

The sample holds a few counts of this clonotype. V and J are TRBV6-5 and TRBJ2-1, with a possible D match to TRBD2 (6 bases). Germline V gene lookup returns CDR1 MNHEY and CDR2 SVGAGI. V was pared by 2 bases and J by 7 bases, with 9 bases between. This CDR3 is built from 13 residues. The DNA for the CDR3 is TGTGCCAGCAGTTACCCCGGAGGGAATGAGCAGTTCTTC. Residues: CASSYPGGNEQFF.

The V call is TRBV19, the J call TRBJ2-3; the D gene is possibly TRBD1 (6 bases). Germline V lookup: CDR1 LNHDA, CDR2 SQIVND (reference sequence). This CDR3 is 16 amino acids long. V lost 3 bases and J lost 0, with 13 bases in between. The CDR3 loop is CASSIGQGHSTDTQYF. CDR3 DNA sequence: TGTGCCAGTAGTATTGGGCAGGGACATAGCACAGATACGCAGTATTTT.